One and the same sample provided the 3 T cell receptor beta chains below, sequenced in a study of T cell responses to AZD1222 COVID-19 vaccine. Method: immunoSEQ multiplex PCR; TCRdb's copy keeps in-frame clones and lacks some. The sample comprises roughly 130,000 clones, about nine tenths of which are singletons, and roughly 1% rests with the top ten. Sample: peripheral blood, taken 28 days after the second AZD1222 dose. These receptors all stem from an adult who received the AZD1222 COVID-19 vaccine.

The genes are TRBV7-2 and TRBJ2-2, with unresolved D. Germline lookup yields CDR1 SGHTA and CDR2 FQGNSA. This CDR3 has 14 residues. Trimming shortened V by 5 bases and J by 2 bases, and 9 bases separated the two germline ends. The CDR3 reads CASSPRQNTGELFF. The CDR3 DNA follows: TGTGCCAGCAGCCCCCGACAAAACACCGGGGAGCTGTTTTTT. Looking up the rest from reference TRBV7-2 and TRBJ2-2 gives the full variable domain: GAGVSQSPSNKVTEKGKDVELRCDPISGHTALYWYRQSLGQGLEFLIYFQGNSAPDKSGLPSDRFSAERTGGSVSTLTIQRTQQEDSAVYLCASSPRQNTGELFFGEGSRLTVL.

Concerning this clone itself: This CDR3 is also generated by other DNA sequences in the sample. The chain recombines TRBV6-5 with TRBJ1-2, with 8 bases identical to TRBD1. The CDR3 length is 13 residues. Germline V gives CDR1 MNHEY, CDR2 SVGAGI. The ends lost 5 bases at V and 4 bases at J; junction bases unmatched: 3. The CDR3: CASSTGGPYGYTF. The CDR3 nucleotides are TGTGCCAGCAGTACAGGGGGACCCTATGGCTACACCTTC.

The V gene is TRBV4-3, the J gene TRBJ2-6; 12 nucleotides match TRBD2. V lost 3 bases to trimming and J lost 0 bases; unmatched junction nucleotides: 6. Germline-derived CDR1 and CDR2 are LGHNA and YSLEER. There are 19 residues in the CDR3. This CDR3 is CASSQRLAGVSSGANVLTF. The CDR3 DNA is TGCGCCAGCAGCCAGCGACTAGCGGGGGTGAGCTCTGGGGCCAACGTCCTGACTTTC.